This TCR beta chain was documented in a study of blood T cell repertoires in COVID-19. About the research overall: The samples span acute and convalescent COVID-19 from the United States, Italy and Spain. T cells, B-cell-depleted T cells, or PBMCs provided the cDNA or gDNA that served as material.

Germline CDR1 is SGHRS and CDR2 is YFSETQ. The ends lost 4 bases at V and 2 bases at J; junction bases unmatched: 7. This CDR3 is 15 amino acids long. Measured with immunoSEQ multiplex PCR; TCRdb has only the in-frame clones, and not every one. The sample gives about 160,000 clones, about 87% of which show up once; less than 5% is in the top ten. The specimen was peripheral blood. V is TRBV5-1 and J is TRBJ2-7; 9 bases are a match to TRBD1. The source is an older woman who had recovered from COVID-19. The DNA for the CDR3 is TGCGCCAGCAGCCGGGACAGGGCGGGCGCCTACGAGCAGTACTTC. It encodes CASSRDRAGAYEQYF.